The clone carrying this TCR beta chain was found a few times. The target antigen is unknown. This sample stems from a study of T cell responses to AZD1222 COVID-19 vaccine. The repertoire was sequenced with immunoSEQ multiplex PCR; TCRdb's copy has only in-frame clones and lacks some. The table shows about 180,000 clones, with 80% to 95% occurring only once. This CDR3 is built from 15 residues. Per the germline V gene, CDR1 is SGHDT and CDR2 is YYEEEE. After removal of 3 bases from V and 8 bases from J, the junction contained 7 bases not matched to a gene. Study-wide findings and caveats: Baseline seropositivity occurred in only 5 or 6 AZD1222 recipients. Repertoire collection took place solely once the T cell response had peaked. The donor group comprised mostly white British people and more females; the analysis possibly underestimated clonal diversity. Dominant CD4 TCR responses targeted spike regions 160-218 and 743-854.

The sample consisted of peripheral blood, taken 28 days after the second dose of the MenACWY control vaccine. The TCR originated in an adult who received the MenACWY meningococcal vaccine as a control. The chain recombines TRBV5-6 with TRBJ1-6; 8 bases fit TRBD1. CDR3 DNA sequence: TGTGCCAGCAGCTCCTCCGCAGGGGGCTATTCACCCCTCCACTTT. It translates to CASSSSAGGYSPLHF.